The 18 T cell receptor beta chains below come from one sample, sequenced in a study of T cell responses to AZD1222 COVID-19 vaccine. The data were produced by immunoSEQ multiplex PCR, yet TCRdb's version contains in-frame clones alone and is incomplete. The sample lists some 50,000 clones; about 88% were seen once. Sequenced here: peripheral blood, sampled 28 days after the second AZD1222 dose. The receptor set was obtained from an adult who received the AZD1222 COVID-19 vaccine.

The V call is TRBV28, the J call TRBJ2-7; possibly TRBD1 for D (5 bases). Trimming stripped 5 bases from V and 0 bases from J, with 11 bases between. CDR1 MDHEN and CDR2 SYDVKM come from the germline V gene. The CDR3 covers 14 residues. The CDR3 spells CASSLDTSSYEQYF. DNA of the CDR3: TGTGCCAGCAGTCTGGACACAAGCTCCTACGAGCAGTACTTC.

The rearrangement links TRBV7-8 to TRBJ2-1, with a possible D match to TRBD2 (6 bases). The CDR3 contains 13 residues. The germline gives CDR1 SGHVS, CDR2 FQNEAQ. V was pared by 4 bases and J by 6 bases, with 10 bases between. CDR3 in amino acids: CASSWGTFNEQFF. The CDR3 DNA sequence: TGTGCCAGCAGCTGGGGGACTTTCAATGAGCAGTTCTTC. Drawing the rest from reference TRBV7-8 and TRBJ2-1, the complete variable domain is GAGVSQSPRYKVAKRGQDVALRCDPISGHVSLFWYQQALGQGPEFLTYFQNEAQLDKSGLPSDRFFAERPEGSVSTLKIQRTQQEDSAVYLCASSWGTFNEQFFGPGTRLTVL.

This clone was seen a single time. The CDR3 coding sequence is TGTGCCAGCAGCCTTATAGGGGGAGCCCAGTACTTC. Its protein product is CASSLIGGAQYF. The V call is TRBV11-3, the J call TRBJ2-5; D might be TRBD1 (6 bases). The germline gives CDR1 SGHNT, CDR2 YENEEA. V was cut by 5 bases and J by 9 bases, with 13 bases left in between. This CDR3 has 12 amino acids.

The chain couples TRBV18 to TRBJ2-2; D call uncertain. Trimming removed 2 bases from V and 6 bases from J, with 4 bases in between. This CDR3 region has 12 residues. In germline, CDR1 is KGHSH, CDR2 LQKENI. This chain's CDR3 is CASSPGAGELFF. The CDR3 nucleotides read TGTGCCAGCTCACCAGGAGCCGGGGAGCTGTTTTTT.

In nucleotides, the CDR3 is TGTGCCAGCAGTTACAAGCCGGAGAGCTCCTACGAGCAGTACTTC. This gives the protein CASSYKPESSYEQYF. V usage is TRBV6-5 and J usage is TRBJ2-7; D unclear. The ends were cut back, 2 bases at V and 0 bases at J, with 11 bases in the middle. Germline-derived CDR1 and CDR2 are MNHEY and SVGAGI. The CDR3 covers 15 residues.

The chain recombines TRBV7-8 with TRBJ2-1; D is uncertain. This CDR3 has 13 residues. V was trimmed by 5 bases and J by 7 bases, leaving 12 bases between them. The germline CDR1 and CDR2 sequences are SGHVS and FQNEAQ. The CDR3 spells CASSLVGSNEQFF. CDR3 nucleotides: TGTGCCAGCAGCCTAGTAGGATCGAATGAGCAGTTCTTC. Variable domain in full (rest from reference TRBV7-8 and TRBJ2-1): GAGVSQSPRYKVAKRGQDVALRCDPISGHVSLFWYQQALGQGPEFLTYFQNEAQLDKSGLPSDRFFAERPEGSVSTLKIQRTQQEDSAVYLCASSLVGSNEQFFGPGTRLTVL.

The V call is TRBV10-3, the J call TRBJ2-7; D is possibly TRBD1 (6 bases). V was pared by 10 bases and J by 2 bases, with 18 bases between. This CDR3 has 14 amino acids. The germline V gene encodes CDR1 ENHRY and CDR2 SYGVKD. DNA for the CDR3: TGTGCCACCATCGCAGGACAGCCAACCTACGAGCAGTACTTC. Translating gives CATIAGQPTYEQYF.

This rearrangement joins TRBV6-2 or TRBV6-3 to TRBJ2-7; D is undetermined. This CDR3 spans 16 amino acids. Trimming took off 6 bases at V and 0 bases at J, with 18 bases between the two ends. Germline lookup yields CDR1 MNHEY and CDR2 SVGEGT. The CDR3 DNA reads TGTGCCAGCAGCCCTTCCCTCTACCACCTCTCCTACGAGCAGTACTTC. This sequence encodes CASSPSLYHLSYEQYF.

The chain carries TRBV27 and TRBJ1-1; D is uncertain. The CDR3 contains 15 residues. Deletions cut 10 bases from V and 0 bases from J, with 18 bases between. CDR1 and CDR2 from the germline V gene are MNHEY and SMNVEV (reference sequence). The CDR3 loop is CATVGPRRMNTEAFF. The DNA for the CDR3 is TGTGCCACCGTTGGGCCTCGAAGGATGAACACTGAAGCTTTCTTT.

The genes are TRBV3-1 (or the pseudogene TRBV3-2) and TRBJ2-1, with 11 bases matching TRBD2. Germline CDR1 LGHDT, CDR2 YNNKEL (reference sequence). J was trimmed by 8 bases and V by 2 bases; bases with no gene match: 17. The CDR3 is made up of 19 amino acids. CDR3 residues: CASSQRNSGRGNASDEQFF. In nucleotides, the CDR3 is TGTGCCAGCAGCCAAAGGAATAGCGGGAGGGGGAACGCGAGCGATGAGCAGTTCTTC.

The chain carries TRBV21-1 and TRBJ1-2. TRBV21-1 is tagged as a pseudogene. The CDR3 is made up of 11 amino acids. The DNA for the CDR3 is TGTGCCAGCAGTACTGGGGGTGGCTACACCTTC. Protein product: CASSTGGGYTF.

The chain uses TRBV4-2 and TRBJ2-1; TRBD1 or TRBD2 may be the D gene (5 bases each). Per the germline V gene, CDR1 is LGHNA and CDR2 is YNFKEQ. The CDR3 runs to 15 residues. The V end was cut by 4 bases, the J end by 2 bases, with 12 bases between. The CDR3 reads CASSPNRDAYNEQFF. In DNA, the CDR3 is TGTGCCAGCAGCCCTAACCGGGACGCCTACAATGAGCAGTTCTTC.

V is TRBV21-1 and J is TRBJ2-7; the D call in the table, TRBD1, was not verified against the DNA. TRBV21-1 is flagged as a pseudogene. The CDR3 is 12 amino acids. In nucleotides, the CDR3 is TGTGCCAGCAGCAGACAGGAATACGAGCAGTACTTC. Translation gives CASSRQEYEQYF.

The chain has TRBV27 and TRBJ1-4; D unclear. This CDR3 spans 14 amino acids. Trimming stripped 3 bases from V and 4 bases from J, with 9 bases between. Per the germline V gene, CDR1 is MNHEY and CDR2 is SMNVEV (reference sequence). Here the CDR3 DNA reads TGTGCCAGCAGTTTGTCGGGGAATAATGAAAAACTGTTTTTT. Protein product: CASSLSGNNEKLFF.

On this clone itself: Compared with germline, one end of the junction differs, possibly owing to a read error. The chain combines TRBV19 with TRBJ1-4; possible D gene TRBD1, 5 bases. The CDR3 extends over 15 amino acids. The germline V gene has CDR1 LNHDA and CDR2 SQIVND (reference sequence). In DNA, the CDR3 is TGTACCAGTAGTACGCCGGGACGGCCTAATGAAAAACTGTTTTTT. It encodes CTSSTPGRPNEKLFF.

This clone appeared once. The DNA of the CDR3 is TGCGCCAGCAGCCGCACAACAGGGGGTTTTTTTTCACCCCTCCACTTT. Translating it yields CASSRTTGGFFSPLHF. V usage is TRBV5-1 and J usage is TRBJ1-6; 8 positions match TRBD1. The junction had 12 bases not matched to a gene; V was cut back by 4 bases and J by 9 bases. Per germline, CDR1 SGHRS and CDR2 YFSETQ. This CDR3 spans 16 amino acids.

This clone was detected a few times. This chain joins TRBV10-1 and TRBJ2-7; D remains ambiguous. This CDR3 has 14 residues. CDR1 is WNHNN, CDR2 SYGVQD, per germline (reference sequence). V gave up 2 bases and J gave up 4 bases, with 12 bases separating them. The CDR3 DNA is TGCGCCAGCAGTGAGGGGAATTTAGGGTACGAGCAGTACTTC. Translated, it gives CASSEGNLGYEQYF.

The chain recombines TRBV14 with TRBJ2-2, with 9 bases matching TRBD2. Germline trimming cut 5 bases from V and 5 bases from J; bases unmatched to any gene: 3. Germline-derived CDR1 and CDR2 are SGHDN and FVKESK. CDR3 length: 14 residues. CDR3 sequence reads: CASSALAGTGELFF. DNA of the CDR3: TGTGCCAGCAGCGCCCTAGCGGGAACCGGGGAGCTGTTTTTT.